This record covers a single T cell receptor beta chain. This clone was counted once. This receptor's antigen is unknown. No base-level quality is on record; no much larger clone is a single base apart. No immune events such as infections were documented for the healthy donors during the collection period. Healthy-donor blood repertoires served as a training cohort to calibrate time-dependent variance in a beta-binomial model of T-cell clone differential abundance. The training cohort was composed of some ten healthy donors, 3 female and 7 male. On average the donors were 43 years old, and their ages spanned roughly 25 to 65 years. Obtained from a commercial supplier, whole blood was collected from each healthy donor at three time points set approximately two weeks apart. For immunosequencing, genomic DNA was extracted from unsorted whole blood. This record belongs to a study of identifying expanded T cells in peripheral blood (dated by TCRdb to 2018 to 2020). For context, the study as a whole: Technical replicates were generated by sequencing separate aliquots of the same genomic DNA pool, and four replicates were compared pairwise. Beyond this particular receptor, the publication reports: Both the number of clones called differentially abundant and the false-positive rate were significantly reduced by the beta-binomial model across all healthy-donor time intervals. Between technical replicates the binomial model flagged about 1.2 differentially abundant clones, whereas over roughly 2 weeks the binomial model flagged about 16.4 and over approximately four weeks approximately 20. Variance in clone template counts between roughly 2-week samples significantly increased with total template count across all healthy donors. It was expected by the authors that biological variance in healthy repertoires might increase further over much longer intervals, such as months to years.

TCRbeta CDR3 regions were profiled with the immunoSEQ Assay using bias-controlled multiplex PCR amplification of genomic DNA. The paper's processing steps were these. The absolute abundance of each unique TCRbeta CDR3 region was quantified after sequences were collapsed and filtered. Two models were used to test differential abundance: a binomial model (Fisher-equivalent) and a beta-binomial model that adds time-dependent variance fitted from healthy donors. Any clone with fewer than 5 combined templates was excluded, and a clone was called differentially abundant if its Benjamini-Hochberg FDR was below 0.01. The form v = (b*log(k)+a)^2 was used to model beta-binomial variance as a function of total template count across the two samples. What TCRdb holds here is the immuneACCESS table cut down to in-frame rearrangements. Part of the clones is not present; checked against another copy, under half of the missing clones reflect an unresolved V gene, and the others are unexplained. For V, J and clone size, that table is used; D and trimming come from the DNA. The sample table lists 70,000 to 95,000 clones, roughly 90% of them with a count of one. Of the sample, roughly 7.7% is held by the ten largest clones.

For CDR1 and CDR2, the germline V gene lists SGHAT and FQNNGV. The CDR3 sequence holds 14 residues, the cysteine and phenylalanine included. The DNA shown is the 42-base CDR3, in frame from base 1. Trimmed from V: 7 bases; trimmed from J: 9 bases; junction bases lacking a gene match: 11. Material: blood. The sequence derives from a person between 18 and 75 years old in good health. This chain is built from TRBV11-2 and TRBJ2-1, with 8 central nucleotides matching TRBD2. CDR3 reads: CASTGAGGSAEQFF. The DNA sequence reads TGTGCCAGCACCGGGGCGGGGGGTAGCGCTGAGCAGTTCTTC. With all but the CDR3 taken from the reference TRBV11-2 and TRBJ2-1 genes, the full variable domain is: EAGVAQSPRYKIIEKRQSVAFWCNPISGHATLYWYQQILGQGPKLLIQFQNNGVVDDSQLPKDRFSAERLKGVDSTLKIQPAKLEDSAVYLCASTGAGGSAEQFFGPGTRLTVL.